The 24 T cell receptor beta chains presented below share a single source sample, sequenced in a study of shared clonotypes between healthy human individuals. The method was immunoSEQ multiplex PCR; TCRdb's version includes in-frame clones alone and lacks a portion of them. The sample holds 550,000 to 600,000 clones; 95% to 98% are singletons and the top ten take 0.25% to 0.35%. CD45RO negativity and positive selection for CCR7 defined naive CD8 cells, a population that excluded terminally differentiated effector memory CD45RA+ cells. Sequencing was carried out using naive CD8+ T cells sorted from blood. The receptors originated from a man aged 30-40 years in good health.

This chain joins TRBV7-2 and TRBJ2-7, with D unclear. This CDR3 spans 13 amino acids. Trimming stripped 5 bases from V and 1 base from J, with 9 bases between. Germline lookup yields CDR1 SGHTA and CDR2 FQGNSA. The CDR3 nucleotides are TGTGCCAGCAGCCCTTACCCGTCCTACGAGCAGTACTTC. Its translation is CASSPYPSYEQYF.

The rearrangement joins TRBV27 to TRBJ2-1; 9 bases agree with TRBD2. The CDR3 length is 15 residues. The V and J ends lost 5 bases and 4 bases, in that order; junction bases with no gene match: 6. Germline V gene data show CDR1 as MNHEY and CDR2 as SMNVEV (reference sequence). Here the CDR3 DNA reads TGTGCCAGCAGTCAGACTAGCGGATTATACAATGAGCAGTTCTTC. Protein product: CASSQTSGLYNEQFF.

The chain recombines TRBV14 with TRBJ2-1, with D unresolved. Trimming shortened V by 3 bases and J by 3 bases, and 12 bases separated the two germline ends. The CDR3 contains 15 residues. CDR1 and CDR2 (germline): SGHDN, FVKESK. Here the CDR3 reads CASSQSSPIYNEQFF. The DNA of the CDR3 is TGTGCCAGCAGCCAGTCCTCTCCTATCTACAATGAGCAGTTCTTC.

The gene calls are TRBV7-9 and TRBJ1-1; no definite D call. With 3 bases removed from V and 1 base from J, the gap between germline ends came to 9 bases. The length of the CDR3 is 14 residues. The germline V gene has CDR1 SEHNR and CDR2 FQNEAQ (reference sequence). The CDR3 region is CASSFGSGNTEAFF. The CDR3 coding sequence is TGTGCCAGCAGCTTTGGGTCGGGGAACACTGAAGCTTTCTTT.

The chain employs TRBV29-1 and TRBJ2-7; D gene uncertain. Trimming took 4 bases from V and 0 from J, leaving 13 bases between them. Germline lookup yields CDR1 SQVTM and CDR2 ANQGSEA. The CDR3 has 14 residues. CDR3 in DNA: TGCAGCGTTGTTCAGTCAGCCAACTCCTACGAGCAGTACTTC. It is translated as CSVVQSANSYEQYF.

J is TRBJ2-7 and V is TRBV5-4, with TRBD1 matching over 7 bases. Per the germline V gene, CDR1 is SGHNT and CDR2 is YYREEE (reference sequence). V shed 5 bases and J 0 bases; nucleotides not matched to a gene: 5. The CDR3 runs to 14 residues. The chain's CDR3 is CASRSTGSSYEQYF. CDR3 nucleotides: TGTGCCAGCAGGTCGACAGGGAGCTCCTACGAGCAGTACTTC.

This rearrangement joins TRBV5-6 to TRBJ2-5; TRBD1 matches 8 bases. CDR1 is SGHDT and CDR2 is YYEEEE in the germline V gene. J was trimmed by 4 bases and V by 2 bases; bases with no gene match: 7. CDR3 length: 15 amino acids. CDR3 nucleotide sequence: TGTGCCAGCAGCTTAAGCTCGGACAGGGCAGAGACCCAGTACTTC. It codes for CASSLSSDRAETQYF.

V is TRBV7-2 and J is TRBJ2-1; TRBD2 agrees at 15 bases. The ends lost 4 bases at V and 4 bases at J; junction bases unmatched: 8. Germline lookup yields CDR1 SGHTA and CDR2 FQGNSA. The CDR3 runs to 18 residues. The CDR3: CASSSYTGTSGRYNEQFF. DNA of the CDR3: TGTGCCAGCAGCTCATATACCGGGACTAGCGGGAGGTACAATGAGCAGTTCTTC.

V usage is TRBV28 and J usage is TRBJ2-7; D possibly corresponds to TRBD1 (5 bases). This CDR3 spans 14 amino acids. V lost 7 bases and J lost 5, with 18 bases in between. Germline CDR1 and CDR2: MDHEN and SYDVKM. DNA of the CDR3: TGTGCCAGCATCCTTTCAGCAGGGTTACACGAGCAGTACTTC. Translation: CASILSAGLHEQYF.

The chain links TRBV6-1 to TRBJ1-2; 9 nucleotides line up with TRBD1. Germline V gives CDR1 MNHNS, CDR2 SASEGT. Losses at the gene ends were 4 bases for V and 7 bases for J; bases not matched to a gene: 10. This CDR3 is 15 amino acids long. In DNA, the CDR3 is TGTGCCAGCAGTGGTCCGGGACAGGGAGTCGGTGGCTACACCTTC. It translates to CASSGPGQGVGGYTF.

The chain recombines TRBV27 with TRBJ1-2; D is unresolved. The ends were cut back, 5 bases at V and 0 bases at J, with 10 bases in the middle. Germline CDR1 reads MNHEY; CDR2 reads SMNVEV (reference sequence). The CDR3 has 14 residues. The CDR3 sequence: CASSPGDSNYGYTF. The CDR3 bases are TGTGCCAGCAGTCCCGGGGATTCTAACTATGGCTACACCTTC.

The chain joins TRBV2 to TRBJ2-3; D gene unclear. The length of the CDR3 is 15 residues. Germline lookup yields CDR1 SNHLY and CDR2 FYNNEI. The V gene lost 10 bases and the J gene lost 0 bases, with 17 bases spanning the gap. CDR3 amino acids: CATRLSHTSTDTQYF. The CDR3 DNA sequence: TGTGCCACAAGATTATCACATACTAGCACAGATACGCAGTATTTT.

The chain combines TRBV11-2 with TRBJ2-1; perhaps TRBD2 as D (5 bases). The CDR3 sequence is 18 residues long. CDR1 and CDR2 from the germline V gene are SGHAT and FQNNGV. V lost 1 base and J 5 bases, leaving 21 bases between the germline ends. The CDR3 here is CASSLVSPGWRADNEQFF. The CDR3, as DNA: TGTGCCAGCAGCTTAGTTTCCCCGGGGTGGCGGGCAGACAATGAGCAGTTCTTC.

Points on this clone: Other nucleotide sequences from this sample produce the same CDR3. The chain recombines TRBV30 with TRBJ1-1; a possible D gene is TRBD1 (5 bases). Trimming took off 0 bases at V and 4 bases at J, with 6 bases between the two ends. Germline V gene lookup returns CDR1 GTSNPN and CDR2 SVGIG (reference sequence). CDR3 length: 12 amino acids. This CDR3 reads CAWSVQGTEAFF. The CDR3 nucleotides are TGTGCCTGGAGTGTGCAGGGCACTGAAGCTTTCTTT.

The V and J genes are TRBV5-1 and TRBJ2-7; D gene unclear. The germline V gene has CDR1 SGHRS and CDR2 YFSETQ. The V gene lost 0 bases and the J gene lost 5 bases, with 12 bases spanning the gap. The CDR3 length is 14 residues. The CDR3 region is CASSLDVAWDEQYF. CDR3 sequence (DNA): TGCGCCAGCAGCTTGGACGTTGCATGGGACGAGCAGTACTTC.

This chain links TRBV7-9 with TRBJ2-7; 11 nucleotides agree with TRBD2. The CDR3 sequence is 16 residues long. Germline assignment: CDR1 SEHNR and CDR2 FQNEAQ (reference sequence). V lost 5 bases to trimming and J lost 5 bases; unmatched junction nucleotides: 11. As DNA, the CDR3 is TGTGCCAGCAGCCTAGGTGGTAGCGGGAGGGCAGACGAGCAGTACTTC. Its protein is CASSLGGSGRADEQYF.

The chain has TRBV18 and TRBJ2-3; tentatively, D is TRBD1 (6 bases). The CDR3 runs 15 residues. V lost 2 bases, J lost 3 bases, and 12 bases lay in between. Germline values: CDR1 KGHSH, CDR2 LQKENI. CDR3 nucleotide sequence: TGTGCCAGCTCACCAGGGCAGGGGTATACAGATACGCAGTATTTT. It yields the protein CASSPGQGYTDTQYF.

The J gene is TRBJ2-1, the V gene TRBV7-7; the D gene is possibly TRBD2 (6 bases). Germline V gives CDR1 SSHAT, CDR2 FNYEAQ (reference sequence). Trimming cost V 4 bases and J 4 bases, with 8 bases left between them. The CDR3 is made up of 13 amino acids. CDR3 in amino acids: CASSSGLYNEQFF. The CDR3 bases are TGTGCCAGCAGCTCGGGACTGTACAATGAGCAGTTCTTC.

The chain recombines TRBV11-3 with TRBJ2-5, with D possibly matching TRBD2 (6 bases). V was shortened by 5 bases and J by 5 bases, with 12 bases between the two germline ends. This CDR3 contains 13 residues. CDR1 SGHNT and CDR2 YENEEA come from the germline V gene. CDR3 region: CASSPSGQETQYF. The CDR3 DNA reads as TGTGCCAGCAGCCCCAGCGGGCAGGAGACCCAGTACTTC.

The chain employs TRBV5-6 and TRBJ2-7; 10 positions agree with TRBD2. Germline loops: CDR1 SGHDT, CDR2 YYEEEE. V was clipped by 3 bases and J by 1 base; unmatched bases: 4. The CDR3 sequence is 15 residues long. The CDR3 sequence is CASSSELAGSYEQYF. Written as DNA, the CDR3 is TGTGCCAGCAGCTCGGAACTAGCGGGATCCTACGAGCAGTACTTC.

The CDR3 coding sequence is TGCGCCAGCAGCTTGCAGGGAGTGGAGCAGTACTTC. It yields the protein CASSLQGVEQYF. The chain carries TRBV5-1 and TRBJ2-7, with D possibly being TRBD1 or TRBD2 (5 bases each). The CDR3 spans 12 residues. Trimming left V 1 base short and J 7 bases short, with 9 bases between. Per the germline V gene, CDR1 is SGHRS and CDR2 is YFSETQ.

V is TRBV5-6 and J is TRBJ2-2; D not certain. This CDR3 is built from 16 residues. Germline CDR1 reads SGHDT; CDR2 reads YYEEEE. Trimming cost V 4 bases and J 6 bases, with 19 bases left between them. The CDR3 loop reads CASSRSVPVLSGELFF. The CDR3 bases are TGTGCCAGCAGCCGATCAGTCCCGGTTTTGTCCGGGGAGCTGTTTTTT.

The chain uses TRBV5-4 and TRBJ1-2; the match to TRBD1 covers 11 bases. V was clipped by 1 base and J by 8 bases; unmatched bases: 4. The CDR3 extends over 14 amino acids. Per the germline V gene, CDR1 is SGHNT and CDR2 is YYREEE (reference sequence). The chain's CDR3 is CASSLRDRGWGYTF. DNA for the CDR3: TGTGCCAGCAGCTTGCGGGACAGGGGGTGGGGCTACACCTTC.

The rearrangement joins TRBV7-9 to TRBJ1-5, with D hard to call. V shed 4 bases and J shed 5 bases, with 12 bases lying between them. Germline loops: CDR1 SEHNR, CDR2 FQNEAQ (reference sequence). The CDR3 is 14 residues long. CDR3 sequence (DNA): TGTGCCAGCAGCTCACCAGGAGTTGATCAGCCCCAGCATTTT. Its protein product is CASSSPGVDQPQHF. Using reference TRBV7-9 and TRBJ1-5 for the parts outside the CDR3, the full variable domain is DTGVSQNPRHKITKRGQNVTFRCDPISEHNRLYWYRQTLGQGPEFLTYFQNEAQLEKSRLLSDRFSAERPKGSFSTLEIQRTEQGDSAMYLCASSSPGVDQPQHFGDGTRLSIL.